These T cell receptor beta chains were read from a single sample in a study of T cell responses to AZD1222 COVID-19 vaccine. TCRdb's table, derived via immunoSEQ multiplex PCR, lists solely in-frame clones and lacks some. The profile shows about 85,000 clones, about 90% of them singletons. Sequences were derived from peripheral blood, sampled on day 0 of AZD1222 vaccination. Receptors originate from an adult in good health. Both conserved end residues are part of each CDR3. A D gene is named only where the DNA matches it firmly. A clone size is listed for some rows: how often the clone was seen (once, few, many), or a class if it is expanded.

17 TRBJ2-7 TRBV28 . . CASSLLRGVSGTYEQYF TGTGCCAGCAGTCTCCTTCGAGGGGTATCGGGAACCTACGAGCAGTACTTC
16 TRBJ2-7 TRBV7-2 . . CASSLGASVSSYEQYF TGTGCCAGCAGCCTAGGGGCCTCGGTGAGCTCCTACGAGCAGTACTTC
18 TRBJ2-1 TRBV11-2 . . CASSLAFRRVISYNEQFF TGTGCCAGCAGCTTAGCGTTCAGGCGTGTCATCTCCTACAATGAGCAGTTCTTC
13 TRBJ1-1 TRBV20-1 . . CSASLGGGPEAFF TGCAGTGCTAGTCTCGGGGGTGGTCCTGAAGCTTTCTTT
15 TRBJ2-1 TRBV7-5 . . CARSPPGSSYNEQFF TGTGCCAGAAGCCCACCAGGCAGCTCCTACAATGAGCAGTTCTTC
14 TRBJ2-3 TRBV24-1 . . CATSDFAGADTQYF TGTGCCACCAGTGATTTCGCAGGGGCAGATACGCAGTATTTT
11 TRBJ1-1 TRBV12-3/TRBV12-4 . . CASGRNTEAFF TGTGCCAGCGGCAGGAACACTGAAGCTTTCTTT
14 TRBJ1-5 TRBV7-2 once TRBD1 CASSITGGEKPQHF TGTGCCAGCAGCATTACAGGGGGGGAGAAGCCCCAGCATTTT
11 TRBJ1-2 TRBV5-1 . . CASSSGEGYTF TGCGCCAGCAGCTCAGGGGAGGGCTACACCTTC
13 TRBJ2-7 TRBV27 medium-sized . CASSLWGTHEQYF TGTGCCAGCAGTTTATGGGGGACGCACGAGCAGTACTTC
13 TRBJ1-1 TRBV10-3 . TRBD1 CAISSTGVTEAFF TGTGCCATCAGTTCAACAGGGGTGACTGAAGCTTTCTTT
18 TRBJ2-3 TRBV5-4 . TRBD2 CASSLEPSGRAGTDTQYF TGTGCCAGCAGCTTGGAACCTAGCGGGAGGGCCGGCACAGATACGCAGTATTTT
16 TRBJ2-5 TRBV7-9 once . CASSSTPRTYQETQYF TGTGCCAGCAGCTCTACACCCAGGACCTACCAAGAGACCCAGTACTTC
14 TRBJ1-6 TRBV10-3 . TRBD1 CAISDGQGNSPLHF TGTGCCATCAGTGACGGACAGGGTAATTCACCCCTCCACTTT
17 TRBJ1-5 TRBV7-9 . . CASSLVGGPFSNQPQHF TGTGCCAGCAGCTTAGTCGGGGGTCCCTTTAGCAATCAGCCCCAGCATTTT
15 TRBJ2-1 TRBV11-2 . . CASSLTRGVYNEQFF TGTGCCAGCAGCTTAACCAGGGGGGTCTACAATGAGCAGTTCTTC
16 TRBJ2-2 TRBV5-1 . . CASSFRQAPGTGELFF TGCGCCAGCAGTTTCCGTCAGGCCCCTGGGACCGGGGAGCTGTTTTTT
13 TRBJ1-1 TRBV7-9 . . CASRGYIGTEAFF TGTGCCAGCAGAGGATATATCGGCACTGAAGCTTTCTTT
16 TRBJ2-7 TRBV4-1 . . CASSQDSWAGLNEQYF TGCGCCAGCAGCCAAGATTCTTGGGCAGGGCTGAACGAGCAGTACTTC
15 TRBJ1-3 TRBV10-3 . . CAISSDRKAGNTIYF TGTGCCATCAGTTCCGACAGGAAGGCTGGAAACACCATATATTTT
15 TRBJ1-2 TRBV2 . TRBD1 CASSGVGQANYGYTF TGTGCCAGCAGTGGGGTCGGACAGGCCAACTATGGCTACACCTTC
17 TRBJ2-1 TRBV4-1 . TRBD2 CASTRRASTSGSHEQFF TGCGCCAGCACCCGAAGGGCCTCGACTAGCGGGAGCCATGAGCAGTTCTTC
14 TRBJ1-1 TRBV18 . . CASSHTAGDTEAFF TGTGCCAGCTCACACACCGCAGGGGATACTGAAGCTTTCTTT
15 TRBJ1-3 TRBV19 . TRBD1 CASSDRGRSGNTIYF TGTGCCAGTAGCGACAGGGGCCGGTCTGGAAACACCATATATTTT
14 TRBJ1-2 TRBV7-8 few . CASSARGDGYGYTF TGTGCCAGCAGCGCGAGGGGGGATGGCTATGGCTACACCTTC
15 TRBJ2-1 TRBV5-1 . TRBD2 CASSSGLAGYNEQFF TGCGCCAGCAGCTCAGGACTAGCGGGATACAATGAGCAGTTCTTC
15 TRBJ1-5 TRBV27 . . CASSPGAVGNQPQHF TGTGCCAGCAGTCCCGGAGCCGTCGGCAATCAGCCCCAGCATTTT
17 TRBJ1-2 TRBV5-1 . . CASSLEAGFPPIYGYTF TGCGCCAGCAGCTTGGAGGCAGGATTCCCCCCTATCTATGGCTACACCTTC
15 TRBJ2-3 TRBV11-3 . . CASSLGGTTTDTQYF TGTGCCAGCAGCTTAGGGGGTACAACCACAGATACGCAGTATTTT
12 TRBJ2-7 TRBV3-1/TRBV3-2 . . CASSRTSYEQYF TGTGCCAGCAGCCGGACTTCCTACGAGCAGTACTTC
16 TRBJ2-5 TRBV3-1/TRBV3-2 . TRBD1 CASSQTPGQRKETQYF TGTGCCAGCAGCCAGACCCCGGGACAGCGAAAAGAGACCCAGTACTTC
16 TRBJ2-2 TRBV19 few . CASSILGGPNTGELFF TGTGCCAGTAGTATTTTGGGCGGCCCGAACACCGGGGAGCTGTTTTTT
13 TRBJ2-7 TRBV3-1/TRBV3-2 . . CASSQVGGYEQYF TGTGCCAGCAGCCAAGTAGGGGGCTACGAGCAGTACTTC
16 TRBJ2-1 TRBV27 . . CASSLTSGQPNNEQFF TGTGCCAGCAGCCTTACCTCCGGGCAGCCCAACAATGAGCAGTTCTTC
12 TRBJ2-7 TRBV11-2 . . CASSRGHYEQYF TGTGCCAGCAGCCGAGGTCACTACGAGCAGTACTTC
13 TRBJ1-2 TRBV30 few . CAWALKGRDGYTF TGTGCCTGGGCTCTGAAGGGTCGAGATGGCTACACCTTC
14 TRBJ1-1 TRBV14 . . CASSQETMNTEAFF TGTGCCAGCAGCCAAGAAACAATGAACACTGAAGCTTTCTTT
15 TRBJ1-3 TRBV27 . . CASSLGAAGGNTIYF TGTGCCAGCAGTTTGGGGGCCGCGGGAGGAAACACCATATATTTT
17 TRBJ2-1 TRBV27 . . CASSLSPRGNSYNEQFF TGTGCCAGCAGTTTGTCACCAAGGGGGAACTCCTACAATGAGCAGTTCTTC
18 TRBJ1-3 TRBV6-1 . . CASSEAAAAWALRNTIYF TGTGCCAGCAGTGAAGCAGCGGCAGCCTGGGCTTTGCGAAACACCATATATTTT
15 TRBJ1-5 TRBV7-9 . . CASSPPGAGNQPQHF TGTGCCAGCAGCCCGCCAGGGGCCGGCAATCAGCCCCAGCATTTT